This T cell receptor (beta chain) emerged from a study of PD-1 blockade in classical Hodgkin lymphoma. Study findings and constraints: At C4D1, TCR diversity had climbed significantly for CD4+ cells, though not for CD8+ cells. Individuals who commenced nivolumab within less than 1 year of ASCT were excluded.

There are a few counts of this clone. What it recognizes is unknown. Each of the patients experienced relapse following autologous stem cell transplantation, and their brentuximab vedotin exposure differed. Complete response, partial response or progressive disease were the best responses. Repertoires were generated with immunoSEQ multiplex PCR, while TCRdb's copy carries only in-frame clones and drops some. The table shows some 100,000 clones, with roughly 92% occurring only once. Trimming removed 3 bases at V and 2 bases at J, with 13 bases between. This CDR3 region has 15 residues. Germline CDR1 KGHSH, CDR2 LQKENI.

This receptor was identified in a human donor with classical Hodgkin lymphoma. This rearrangement joins TRBV18 to TRBJ1-2; no firm D call. This material consisted of peripheral blood mononuclear cells (PBMCs), taken at baseline. The CDR3 nucleotides read TGTGCCAGCTCACCTTCGGACGGTAGGAACTATGGCTACACCTTC. Its translation is CASSPSDGRNYGYTF.